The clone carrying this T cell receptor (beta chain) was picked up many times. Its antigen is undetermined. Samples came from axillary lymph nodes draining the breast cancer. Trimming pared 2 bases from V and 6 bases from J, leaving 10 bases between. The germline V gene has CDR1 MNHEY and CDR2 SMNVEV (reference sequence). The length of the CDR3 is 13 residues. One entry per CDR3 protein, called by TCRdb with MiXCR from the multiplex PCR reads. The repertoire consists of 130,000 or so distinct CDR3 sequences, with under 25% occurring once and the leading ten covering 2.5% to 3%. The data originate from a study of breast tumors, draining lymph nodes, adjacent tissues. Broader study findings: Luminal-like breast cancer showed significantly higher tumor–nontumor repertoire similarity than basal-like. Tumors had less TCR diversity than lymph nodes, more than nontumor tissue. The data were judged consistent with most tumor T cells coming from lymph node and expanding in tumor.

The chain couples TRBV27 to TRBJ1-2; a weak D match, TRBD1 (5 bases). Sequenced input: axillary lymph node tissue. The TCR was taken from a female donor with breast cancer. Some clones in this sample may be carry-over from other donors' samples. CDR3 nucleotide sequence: TGTGCCAGCAGTTTAAAAGGGGTTGATGGCTACACCTTC. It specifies CASSLKGVDGYTF.